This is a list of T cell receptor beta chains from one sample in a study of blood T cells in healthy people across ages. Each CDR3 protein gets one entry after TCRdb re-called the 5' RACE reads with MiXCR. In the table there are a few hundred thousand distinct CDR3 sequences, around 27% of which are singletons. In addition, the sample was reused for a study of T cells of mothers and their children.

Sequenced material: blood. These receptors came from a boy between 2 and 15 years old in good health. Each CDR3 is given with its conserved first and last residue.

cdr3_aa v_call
CASCETSGHTDTQYF TRBV21-1
CASRTTSGRGDTQYF TRBV2
CASSLASDRNEQFF TRBV7-8
CASSLAGSRPSGTNVLTF TRBV7-9
CASSQDTRAYEQFF TRBV4-3
CASSRFLAGGRIGELFF TRBV3-1
CSARVWALLSYEQYF TRBV20-1
CASSRTVSDEQFF TRBV7-8
CASSEDRAGNTEAFF TRBV6-1
CASSSRVGDTQYF TRBV9
CASSGRSNYGYTF TRBV27
CASSPGQGPWYGYTF TRBV7-2
CASSCTGAYEQYF TRBV5-1
CASSQGVTGPTEQYF TRBV4-1
CSARDLSGPSSYEQYF TRBV20-1
CASSETSGGGNEQFF TRBV3-1
CASSFRDSPLHF TRBV6-5
CASSPSGGPHQFETQYF TRBV5-1
CSAFPSASGSGGETQYF TRBV20-1
CASSGARADTQYF TRBV5-1
CASSFGGVDTF TRBV5-5
CASSFFTVANEKLFF TRBV7-9
CSARFSVGRANTGELFF TRBV20-1
CASSVRPTGPNEQFF TRBV9
CASSLDRGGKLFF TRBV5-1
CASIRDRGLGEQYF TRBV6-4
CASSSRSDRANEQFF TRBV5-1
CSAGGWSVNEQFF TRBV20-1
CASSSGEARIDEQFF TRBV18
CSVAGGRTEAFF TRBV29-1
CASREEARVQTQYF TRBV27
CASSTVGQNTGELFF TRBV5-1
CASSFGTTYNEQFF TRBV7-2
CASSSLNEQYF TRBV28
CASSQDGGALNEKLFF TRBV4-3
CASSLAAGGTPYEQYF TRBV7-2
CVSSVEKTGELFF TRBV9
CSARSLRTDYEQYF TRBV20-1
CASSQQGSTHNEQFF TRBV7-8
CAISGTSGGAMTGELFF TRBV10-3
CASSLKGLAGTLAKNIQYF TRBV7-3